What follows are 7 T cell receptor beta chains derived from one specimen sequenced in a study of cytomegalovirus exposure and HLA in healthy donors. 13 Jbeta primers and 60 Vbeta primers were used for the PCR. Sequencing was performed with immunoSEQ multiplex PCR; in TCRdb, only in-frame clones are kept and a portion is missing. The sample records 99,000 or so clones, around 80% being singletons. The specimen was PBMCs. These receptors were collected from a male donor in good health and CMV-seronegative.

The genes are TRBV27 and TRBJ1-3; D is possibly TRBD1 (5 bases). There are 16 residues in the CDR3. Trimming stripped 5 bases from V and 3 bases from J, with 17 bases between. In germline, CDR1 is MNHEY, CDR2 SMNVEV (reference sequence). The CDR3 is CASSLRGGDYGNTIYF. For the CDR3, the DNA is TGTGCCAGCAGTCTCCGGGGCGGGGATTATGGAAACACCATATATTTT.

The chain recombines TRBV5-1 with TRBJ2-3; D perhaps matches TRBD2 (5 bases). V was trimmed by 4 bases and J by 0 bases, leaving 12 bases between them. CDR1 is SGHRS and CDR2 is YFSETQ in the germline V gene. The CDR3 length is 15 residues. CDR3 bases: TGCGCCAGCAGCGTGGACTCCGCCAGCACAGATACGCAGTATTTT. It translates to CASSVDSASTDTQYF.

The chain employs TRBV5-4 and TRBJ2-5; D not certain. Trimming took off 0 bases at V and 1 base at J, with 7 bases between the two ends. This CDR3 region has 14 residues. In germline, CDR1 is SGHNT, CDR2 YYREEE (reference sequence). CDR3 in amino acids: CASSLERFQETQYF. The DNA of the CDR3 is TGTGCCAGCAGCTTGGAACGGTTCCAAGAGACCCAGTACTTC.

The chain recombines TRBV10-3 with TRBJ2-3; 8 bases map to TRBD1. V shed 6 bases, J shed 5 bases, and the junction held 1 base outside the gene matches. The CDR3 length is 12 residues. Germline CDR1 is ENHRY and CDR2 is SYGVKD. CDR3 amino acids: CAIRTGEDTQYF. The CDR3 nucleotides read TGTGCCATCAGGACAGGGGAAGATACGCAGTATTTT.

The V gene is TRBV28, the J gene TRBJ1-2; possibly TRBD1 for D (5 bases). The CDR3 has 14 residues. Germline V gene data show CDR1 as MDHEN and CDR2 as SYDVKM. Trimming took off 6 bases at V and 3 bases at J, with 14 bases between the two ends. The CDR3: CASRLGGEDYGYTF. In nucleotides, the CDR3 is TGTGCCAGCAGGTTGGGGGGAGAGGACTATGGCTACACCTTC.

V gene TRBV27 combines with J gene TRBJ2-1, with 13 nucleotides matching TRBD2. The CDR3 length is 15 residues. Trimming took 0 bases from V and 14 from J; bases not matched to a gene: 7. The V gene's germline CDR1 is MNHEY and CDR2 SMNVEV (reference sequence). The CDR3 nucleotides read TGTGCCAGCAGTTTATCGGGACTAGCGGGATTCCGGGAGTTCTTC. It yields the protein CASSLSGLAGFREFF.

This clone was picked up one time. The chain recombines TRBV30 with TRBJ2-1; a possible D gene is TRBD2 (5 bases). The CDR3 covers 14 residues. Trimming left V 4 bases short and J 0 bases short, with 10 bases between. CDR1 is GTSNPN and CDR2 is SVGIG in the germline V gene (reference sequence). The CDR3 coding sequence is TGTGCCTGGACCACTAGGAGCTCCTACAATGAGCAGTTCTTC. Its translation: CAWTTRSSYNEQFF.